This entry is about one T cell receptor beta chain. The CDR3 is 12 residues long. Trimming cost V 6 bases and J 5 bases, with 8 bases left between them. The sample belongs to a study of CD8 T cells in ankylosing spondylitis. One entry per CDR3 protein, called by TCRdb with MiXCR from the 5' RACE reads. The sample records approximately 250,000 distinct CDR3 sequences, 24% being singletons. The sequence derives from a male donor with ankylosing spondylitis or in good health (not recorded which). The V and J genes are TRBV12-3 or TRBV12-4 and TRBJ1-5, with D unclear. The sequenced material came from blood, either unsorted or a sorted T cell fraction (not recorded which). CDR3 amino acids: CASSTSYQPQHF. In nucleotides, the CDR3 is TGTGCCAGCAGCACCAGTTATCAGCCCCAGCATTTT.